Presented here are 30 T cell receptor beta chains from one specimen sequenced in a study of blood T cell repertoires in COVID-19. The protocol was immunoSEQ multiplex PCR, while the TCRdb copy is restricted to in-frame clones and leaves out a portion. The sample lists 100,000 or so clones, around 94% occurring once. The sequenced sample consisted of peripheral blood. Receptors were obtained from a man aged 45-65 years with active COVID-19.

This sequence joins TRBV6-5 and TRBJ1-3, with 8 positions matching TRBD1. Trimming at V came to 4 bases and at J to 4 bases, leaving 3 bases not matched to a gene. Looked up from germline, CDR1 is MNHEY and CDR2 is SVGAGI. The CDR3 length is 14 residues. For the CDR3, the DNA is TGTGCCAGCAGTTTGGACAGGGTAGGAAACACCATATATTTT. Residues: CASSLDRVGNTIYF.

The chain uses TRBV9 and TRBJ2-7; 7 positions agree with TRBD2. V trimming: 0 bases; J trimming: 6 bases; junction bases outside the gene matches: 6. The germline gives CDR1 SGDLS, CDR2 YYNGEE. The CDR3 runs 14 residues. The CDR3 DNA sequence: TGTGCCAGCAGCGTAGCTGGGAGGGGAACCGAGCAGTACTTC. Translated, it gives CASSVAGRGTEQYF. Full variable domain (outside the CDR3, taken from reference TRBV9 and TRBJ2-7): DSGVTQTPKHLITATGQRVTLRCSPRSGDLSVYWYQQSLDQGLQFLIQYYNGEERAKGNILERFSAQQFPDLHSELNLSSLELGDSALYFCASSVAGRGTEQYFGPGTRLTVT.

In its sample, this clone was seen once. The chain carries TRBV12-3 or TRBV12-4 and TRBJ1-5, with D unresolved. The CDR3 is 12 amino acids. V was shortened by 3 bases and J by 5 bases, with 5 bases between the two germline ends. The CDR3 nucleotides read TGTGCCAGCAGTTTTACTTATCAGCCCCAGCATTTT. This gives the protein CASSFTYQPQHF.

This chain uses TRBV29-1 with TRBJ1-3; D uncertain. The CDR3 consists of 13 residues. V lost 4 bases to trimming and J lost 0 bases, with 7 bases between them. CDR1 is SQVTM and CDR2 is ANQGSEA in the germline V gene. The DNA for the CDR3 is TGCAGCGTTGGACATAGCTCTGGAAACACCATATATTTT. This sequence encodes CSVGHSSGNTIYF.

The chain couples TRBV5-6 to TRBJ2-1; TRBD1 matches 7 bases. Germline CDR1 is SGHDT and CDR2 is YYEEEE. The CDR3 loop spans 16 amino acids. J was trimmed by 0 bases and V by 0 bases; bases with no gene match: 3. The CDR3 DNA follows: TGTGCCAGCAGCTTGGAGGGGGCGAGCTCCTACAATGAGCAGTTCTTC. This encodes CASSLEGASSYNEQFF.

The CDR3 here is CASRRSDSTRNEKLFF. The CDR3 nucleotides read TGTGCCAGCAGACGATCCGACAGCACCAGAAATGAAAAACTGTTTTTT. V is TRBV4-2 and J is TRBJ1-4; TRBD1 might be the D (5 bases). Germline V CDR1 and CDR2: LGHNA, YNFKEQ. The CDR3 runs 16 residues. Trimming took 6 bases from V and 5 from J, leaving 19 bases between them.

CDR3 DNA sequence: TGTGCCAGCACCGCGACCTTAAAGGGGGAGGGCTACACCTTC. Translated: CASTATLKGEGYTF. The V call is TRBV28, the J call TRBJ1-2; tentative D call: TRBD1 (6 bases). The CDR3 runs 14 residues. The V end was cut by 7 bases, the J end by 8 bases, with 20 bases between. Germline V gene data show CDR1 as MDHEN and CDR2 as SYDVKM.

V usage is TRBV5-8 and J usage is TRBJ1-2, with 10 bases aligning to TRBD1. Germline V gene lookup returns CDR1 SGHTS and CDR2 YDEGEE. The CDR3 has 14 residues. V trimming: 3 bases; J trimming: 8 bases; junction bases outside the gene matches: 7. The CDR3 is CASSWDRGNGGYTF. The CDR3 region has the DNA TGTGCCAGCAGCTGGGACAGGGGAAATGGCGGCTACACCTTC.

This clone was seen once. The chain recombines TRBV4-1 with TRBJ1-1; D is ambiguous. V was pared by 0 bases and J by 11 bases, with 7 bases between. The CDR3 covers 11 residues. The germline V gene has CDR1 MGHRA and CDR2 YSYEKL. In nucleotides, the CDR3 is TGCGCCAGCAGCCAAGATAGCCAGGCTTTCTTT. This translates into CASSQDSQAFF.

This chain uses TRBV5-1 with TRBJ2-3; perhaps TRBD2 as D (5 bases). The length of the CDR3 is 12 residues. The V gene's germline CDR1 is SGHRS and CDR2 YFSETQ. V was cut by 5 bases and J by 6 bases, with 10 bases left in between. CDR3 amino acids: CASRERGDTQYF. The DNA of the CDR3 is TGCGCCAGCAGGGAGCGAGGGGATACGCAGTATTTT.

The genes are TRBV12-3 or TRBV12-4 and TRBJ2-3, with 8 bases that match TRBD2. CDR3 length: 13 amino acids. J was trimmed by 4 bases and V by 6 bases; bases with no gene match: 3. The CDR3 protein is CASRSGSSDTQYF. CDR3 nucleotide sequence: TGTGCCAGCAGAAGCGGGAGCTCAGATACGCAGTATTTT.

In nucleotides, the CDR3 is TGTGCCAGTAGTAACGTCCGAGAGGGACAGGGAAACACCGGGGAGCTGTTTTTT. It codes for CASSNVREGQGNTGELFF. The genes are TRBV19 and TRBJ2-2; TRBD1 agrees at 9 bases. CDR3 length: 18 amino acids. Germline V gene lookup returns CDR1 LNHDA and CDR2 SQIVND (reference sequence). After removal of 4 bases from V and 2 bases from J, the junction contained 11 bases not matched to a gene.

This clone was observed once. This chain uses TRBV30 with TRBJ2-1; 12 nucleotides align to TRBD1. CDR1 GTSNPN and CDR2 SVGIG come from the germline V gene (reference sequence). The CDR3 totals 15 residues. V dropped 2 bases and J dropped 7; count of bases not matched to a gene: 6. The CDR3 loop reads CAWSSWGQGANEQFF. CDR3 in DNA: TGTGCCTGGAGTTCCTGGGGACAGGGGGCTAATGAGCAGTTCTTC.

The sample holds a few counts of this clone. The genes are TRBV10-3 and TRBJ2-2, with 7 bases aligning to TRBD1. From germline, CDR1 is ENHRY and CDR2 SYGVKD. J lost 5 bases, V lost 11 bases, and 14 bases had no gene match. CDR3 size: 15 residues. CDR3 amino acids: CAAKRQGDSTGELFF. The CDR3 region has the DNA TGTGCCGCCAAGAGACAGGGTGATTCAACCGGGGAGCTGTTTTTT.

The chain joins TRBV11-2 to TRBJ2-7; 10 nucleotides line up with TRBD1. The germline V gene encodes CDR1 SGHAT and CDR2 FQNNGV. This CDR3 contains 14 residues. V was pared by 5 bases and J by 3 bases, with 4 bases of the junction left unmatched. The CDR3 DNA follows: TGTGCCAGCAGCCCGCGGACAGGGGGCTACGAGCAGTACTTC. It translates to CASSPRTGGYEQYF.

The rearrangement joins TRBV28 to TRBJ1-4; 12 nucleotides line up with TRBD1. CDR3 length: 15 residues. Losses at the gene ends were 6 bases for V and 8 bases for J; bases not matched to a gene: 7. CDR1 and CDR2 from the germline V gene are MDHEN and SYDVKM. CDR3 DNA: TGTGCCAGCAGCACGGGGGGACAGGGGGCCGAAAAACTGTTTTTT. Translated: CASSTGGQGAEKLFF.

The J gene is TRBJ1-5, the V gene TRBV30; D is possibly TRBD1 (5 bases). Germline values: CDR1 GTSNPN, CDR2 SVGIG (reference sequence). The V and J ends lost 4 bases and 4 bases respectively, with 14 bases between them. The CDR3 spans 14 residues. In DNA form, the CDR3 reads TGTGCCTGGATGGGGCAGGGATCTAATCAGCCCCAGCATTTT. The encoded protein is CAWMGQGSNQPQHF. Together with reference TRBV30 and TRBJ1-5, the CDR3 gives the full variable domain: SQTIHQWPATLVQPVGSPLSLECTVEGTSNPNLYWYRQAAGRGLQLLFYSVGIGQISSEVPQNLSASRPQDRQFILSSKKLLLSDSGFYLCAWMGQGSNQPQHFGDGTRLSIL.

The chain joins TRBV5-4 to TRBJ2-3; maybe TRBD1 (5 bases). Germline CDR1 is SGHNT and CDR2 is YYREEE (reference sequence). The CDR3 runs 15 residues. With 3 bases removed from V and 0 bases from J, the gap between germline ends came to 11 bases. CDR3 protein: CASSWYRSSTDTQYF. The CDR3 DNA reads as TGTGCCAGCAGCTGGTACAGGTCTAGCACAGATACGCAGTATTTT.

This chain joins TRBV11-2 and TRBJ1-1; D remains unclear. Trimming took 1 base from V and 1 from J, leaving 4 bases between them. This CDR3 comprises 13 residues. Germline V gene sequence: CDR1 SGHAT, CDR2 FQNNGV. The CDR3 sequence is CASSLVRNTEAFF. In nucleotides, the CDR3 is TGTGCCAGCAGCTTAGTCCGGAACACTGAAGCTTTCTTT.

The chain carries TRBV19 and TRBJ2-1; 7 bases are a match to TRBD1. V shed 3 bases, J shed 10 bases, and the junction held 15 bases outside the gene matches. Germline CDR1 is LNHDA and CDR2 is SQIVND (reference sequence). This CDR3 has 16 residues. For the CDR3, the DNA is TGTGCCAGTAGTATCCAAGGGGGCGGTGGGGTTCGAGAGCAGTTCTTC. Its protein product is CASSIQGGGGVREQFF.

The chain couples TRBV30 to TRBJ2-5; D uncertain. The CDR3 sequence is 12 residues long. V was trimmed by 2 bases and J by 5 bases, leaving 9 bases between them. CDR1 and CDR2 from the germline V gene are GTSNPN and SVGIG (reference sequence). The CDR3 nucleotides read TGTGCCTGGAGTCCCGCCGGTGAGACCCAGTACTTC. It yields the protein CAWSPAGETQYF.

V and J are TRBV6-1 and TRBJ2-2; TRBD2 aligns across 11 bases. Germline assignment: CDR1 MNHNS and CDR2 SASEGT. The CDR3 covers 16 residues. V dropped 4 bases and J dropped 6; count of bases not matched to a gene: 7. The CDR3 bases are TGTGCCAGCAGTGGACTAGCGGGAAGTACGGCCGGGGAGCTGTTTTTT. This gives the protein CASSGLAGSTAGELFF.

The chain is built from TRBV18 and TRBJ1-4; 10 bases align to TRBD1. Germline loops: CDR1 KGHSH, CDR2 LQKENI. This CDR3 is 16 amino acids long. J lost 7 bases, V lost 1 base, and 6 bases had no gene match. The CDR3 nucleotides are TGTGCCAGCTCACCACGGGACAGGGGAGAAGGTGAAAAACTGTTTTTT. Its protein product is CASSPRDRGEGEKLFF.

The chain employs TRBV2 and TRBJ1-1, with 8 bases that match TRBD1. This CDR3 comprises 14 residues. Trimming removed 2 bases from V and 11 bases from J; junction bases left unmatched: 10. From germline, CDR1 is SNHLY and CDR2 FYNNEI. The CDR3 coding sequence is TGTGCCAGCAGTGAACCGGCAGGGGGCGAGAGGGCTTTCTTT. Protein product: CASSEPAGGERAFF.

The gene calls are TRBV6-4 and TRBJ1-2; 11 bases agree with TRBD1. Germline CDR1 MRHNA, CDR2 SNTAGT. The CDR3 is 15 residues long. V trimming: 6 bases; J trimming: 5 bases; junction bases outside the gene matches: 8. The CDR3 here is CASSDGTGGTYGYTF. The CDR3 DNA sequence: TGTGCCAGCAGCGACGGGACAGGGGGAACTTATGGCTACACCTTC.

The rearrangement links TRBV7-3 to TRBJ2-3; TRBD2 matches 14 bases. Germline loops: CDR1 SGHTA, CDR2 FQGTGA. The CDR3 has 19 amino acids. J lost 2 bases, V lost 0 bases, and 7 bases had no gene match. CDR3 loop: CASSLTRGLAGGITDTQYF. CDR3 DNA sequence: TGTGCCAGCAGCTTAACAAGAGGACTAGCGGGAGGAATCACAGATACGCAGTATTTT.

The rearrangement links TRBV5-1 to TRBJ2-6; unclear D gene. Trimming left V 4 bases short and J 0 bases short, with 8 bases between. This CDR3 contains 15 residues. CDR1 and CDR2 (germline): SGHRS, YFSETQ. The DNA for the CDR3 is TGCGCCAGCAGCCTAGTCTTCTCTGGGGCCAACGTCCTGACTTTC. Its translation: CASSLVFSGANVLTF.

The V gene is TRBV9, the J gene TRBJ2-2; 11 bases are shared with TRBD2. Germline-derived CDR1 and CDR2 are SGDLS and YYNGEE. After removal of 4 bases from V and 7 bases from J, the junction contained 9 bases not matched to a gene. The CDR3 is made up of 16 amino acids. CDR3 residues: CASSKRLAGYIGELFF. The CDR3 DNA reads TGTGCCAGCAGCAAGAGACTAGCGGGATATATCGGGGAGCTGTTTTTT.

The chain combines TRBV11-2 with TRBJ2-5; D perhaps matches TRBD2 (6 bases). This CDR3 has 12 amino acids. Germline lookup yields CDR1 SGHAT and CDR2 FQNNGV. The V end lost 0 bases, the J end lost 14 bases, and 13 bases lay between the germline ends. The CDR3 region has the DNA TGTGCCAGCAGCTTAGAGATTGGCGGGAAATACTTC. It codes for CASSLEIGGKYF.

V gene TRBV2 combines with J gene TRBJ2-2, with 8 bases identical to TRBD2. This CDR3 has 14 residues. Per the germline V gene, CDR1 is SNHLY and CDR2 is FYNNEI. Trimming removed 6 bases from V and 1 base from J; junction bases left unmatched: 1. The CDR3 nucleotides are TGTGCCAGCAGACTAGCGGTGAACACCGGGGAGCTGTTTTTT. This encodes CASRLAVNTGELFF.